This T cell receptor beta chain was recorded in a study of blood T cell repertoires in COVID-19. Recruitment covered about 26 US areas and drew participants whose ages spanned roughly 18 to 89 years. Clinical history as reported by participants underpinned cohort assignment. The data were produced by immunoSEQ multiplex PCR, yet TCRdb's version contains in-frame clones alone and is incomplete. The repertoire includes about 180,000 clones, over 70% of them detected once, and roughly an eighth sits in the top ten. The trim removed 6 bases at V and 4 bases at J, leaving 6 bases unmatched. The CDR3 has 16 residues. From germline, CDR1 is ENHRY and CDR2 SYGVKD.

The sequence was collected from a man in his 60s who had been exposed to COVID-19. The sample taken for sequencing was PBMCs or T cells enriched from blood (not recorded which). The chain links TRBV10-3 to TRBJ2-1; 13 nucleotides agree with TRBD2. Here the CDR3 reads CAIRLTSGRGYNEQFF. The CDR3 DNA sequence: TGTGCCATCAGATTAACTAGCGGGAGGGGGTACAATGAGCAGTTCTTC.